Listed here are 20 T cell receptor beta chains from one sample, sequenced in a study of tumor-infiltrating lymphocytes in oesophageal squamous cell carcinoma (dated by TCRdb to the mid-2010s). Library preparation was by PCR. The sequencer listed for this sample is Illumina HiSeq 2000. TCRdb reran the public reads through fastp at Q25 and MiXCR, keeping productive beta chains. All rows with the same CDR3 protein become a single entry with the most common DNA and genes. The sample data list 10,000 to 15,000 distinct CDR3 sequences, and about 54% of these were observed just once. Roughly a third of the sample is held by the ten biggest clonotypes. Sequencing used esophageal tumor tissue. Source of these receptors: a female donor with esophageal squamous cell carcinoma.

The rearrangement joins TRBV7-6 to TRBJ2-7; TRBD1 aligns across 10 bases. The trim removed 5 bases at V and 7 bases at J, leaving 8 bases unmatched. Germline V gene lookup returns CDR1 SGHVS and CDR2 FNYEAQ. The CDR3 is 14 residues long. CDR3 sequence: CASSTGQGYNEQYF. The CDR3 nucleotides read TGTGCCAGCAGCACGGGACAGGGGTACAATGAGCAGTACTTC.

The chain recombines TRBV7-6 with TRBJ2-1, with TRBD2 matching 8 bases. Germline CDR1 is SGHVS and CDR2 is FNYEAQ. This CDR3 has 18 amino acids. The V segment lost 3 bases and the J segment 0 bases; nucleotides outside the gene matches: 10. The CDR3 sequence is CASSLGRTSRSSYNEQFF. The CDR3, as DNA: TGTGCCAGCAGCTTGGGTCGGACTAGCAGAAGCTCCTACAATGAGCAGTTCTTC.

This clonotype has at least ten counts. The V call is TRBV4-3, the J call TRBJ2-1; 11 bases fit TRBD2. The CDR3 is 14 amino acids. Germline-derived CDR1 and CDR2 are LGHNA and YSLEER. The junction had 8 bases not matched to a gene; V was cut back by 4 bases and J by 12 bases. The CDR3 loop is CASSRGTSGEGQFF. The CDR3, as DNA: TGCGCCAGCAGCCGGGGGACTAGCGGAGAAGGGCAGTTCTTC.

This clonotype was recorded many times. The chain combines TRBV18 with TRBJ2-2, with D possibly being TRBD1 (6 bases). The CDR3 is made up of 19 amino acids. Germline assignment: CDR1 KGHSH and CDR2 LQKENI. Trimming stripped 0 bases from V and 0 bases from J, with 17 bases between. The CDR3 coding sequence is TGTGCCAGCTCACCACCGGACAGACCATCAGTTTCGAACACCGGGGAGCTGTTTTTT. It is translated as CASSPPDRPSVSNTGELFF. Full variable domain (remainder filled in from reference TRBV18 and TRBJ2-2): NAGVMQNPRHLVRRRGQEARLRCSPMKGHSHVYWYRQLPEEGLKFMVYLQKENIIDESGMPKERFSAEFPKEGPSILRIQQVVRGDSAAYFCASSPPDRPSVSNTGELFFGEGSRLTVL.

This clonotype was seen ten or more times. V gene TRBV20-1 combines with J gene TRBJ2-1, with D hard to call. CDR1 and CDR2 (germline): DFQATT, SNEGSKA (reference sequence). The V end was cut by 6 bases, the J end by 6 bases, with 18 bases between. The CDR3 extends over 14 amino acids. The DNA for the CDR3 is TGCAGTGCCCCCAGTGGACGGACCGCCAATGAGCAGTTCTTC. This codes for CSAPSGRTANEQFF.

This clonotype has just a few counts. The J gene is TRBJ2-7, the V gene TRBV7-3, with 10 bases fitting TRBD1. TRBJ2-1 explains the end of the DNA better; the J call may be wrong. This CDR3 spans 15 amino acids. Germline CDR1 is SGHTA and CDR2 is FQGTGA. The CDR3 nucleotides read TGTGCCAGCAGCTCGACAGGGGGCCCCTACAATGAGCAGTTCTTC. This sequence encodes CASSSTGGPYNEQFF.

The chain joins TRBV11-2 to TRBJ2-4; 13 bases align to TRBD2. The DNA end is a closer match to TRBJ2-7, so the J assignment may be wrong. Germline V CDR1 and CDR2: SGHAT, FQNNGV. CDR3 length: 15 residues. CDR3 loop: CASSLGLAGYYEQYF. Written as DNA, the CDR3 is TGTGCCAGCAGCCTGGGACTAGCGGGGTACTACGAGCAGTACTTC.

The chain links TRBV6-1 to TRBJ2-1; 8 positions match TRBD2. With 8 bases clipped from V and 6 bases from J, the junction kept 3 bases outside the gene matches. CDR1 is MNHNS and CDR2 is SASEGT in the germline V gene. This CDR3 is 12 amino acids long. The CDR3 DNA sequence: TGTGCCAGCTGGACTAGCCGCAATGAGCAGTTCTTC. It encodes CASWTSRNEQFF.

The sample holds a few counts of this clonotype. This chain uses TRBV7-8 with TRBJ2-4, with D maybe TRBD1 (6 bases). With the DNA end fitting TRBJ2-7 better, the J assignment may be wrong. CDR1 SGHVS and CDR2 FQNEAQ come from the germline V gene. The length of the CDR3 is 14 residues. CDR3 sequence (DNA): TGTGCCAGCAGCTTAGCCTGGGGGCCCTACGAGCAGTACTTC. Translation: CASSLAWGPYEQYF.

Many counts were recorded for this clonotype. The chain has TRBV4-3 and TRBJ2-2; D is possibly TRBD2 (5 bases). Deletions cut 6 bases from V and 6 bases from J, with 17 bases between. Germline CDR1 is LGHNA and CDR2 is YSLEER. The CDR3 covers 15 residues. The CDR3 loop is CASSYSRGGAGELFF. The CDR3 coding sequence is TGCGCCAGCAGTTACTCCCGGGGTGGGGCCGGGGAGCTGTTTTTT.

The sample holds many counts of this clonotype. The chain joins TRBV25-1 to TRBJ1-2; 9 nucleotides line up with TRBD1. With 2 bases clipped from V and 5 bases from J, the junction kept 3 bases outside the gene matches. Germline V gene lookup returns CDR1 MGHDK and CDR2 SYGVNS. The CDR3 extends over 14 amino acids. The chain's CDR3 is CASSEPGQGYGYTF. The CDR3 DNA reads TGTGCCAGCAGTGAACCGGGACAGGGATATGGCTACACCTTC.

This chain's CDR3 is CASSPGQAVYGYTF. The CDR3 region has the DNA TGTGCCAGCAGCCCGGGACAGGCGGTCTATGGCTACACCTTC. The chain carries TRBV11-2 and TRBJ1-2, with TRBD1 identical over 8 bases. The junction had 6 bases not matched to a gene; V was cut back by 5 bases and J by 4 bases. The CDR3 has 14 amino acids. The germline V gene has CDR1 SGHAT and CDR2 FQNNGV.

The chain is built from TRBV20-1 and TRBJ2-5, with 11 bases matching TRBD2. The CDR3 totals 14 residues. V was clipped by 5 bases and J by 5 bases; unmatched bases: 7. The germline CDR1 and CDR2 sequences are DFQATT and SNEGSKA (reference sequence). DNA of the CDR3: TGCAGTGCTCTTCAACTAGCGGGAGTTGAGACCCAGTACTTC. It translates to CSALQLAGVETQYF.

The chain has TRBV5-8 and TRBJ2-7, with D perhaps matching TRBD2 (5 bases). From germline, CDR1 is SGHTS and CDR2 YDEGEE. The V and J ends lost 4 bases and 4 bases respectively, with 24 bases between them. CDR3 size: 17 residues. This CDR3 is CASSLGEPFLRGYEQYF. CDR3 bases: TGTGCCAGCAGCCTTGGGGAGCCATTTCTCAGAGGTTACGAGCAGTACTTC.

V usage is TRBV10-3 and J usage is TRBJ1-1; 10 positions agree with TRBD1. The CDR3 covers 13 residues. The germline V gene has CDR1 ENHRY and CDR2 SYGVKD. V trimming: 11 bases; J trimming: 6 bases; junction bases outside the gene matches: 9. CDR3 loop: CASWDRGVPEAFF. CDR3 nucleotide sequence: TGTGCCTCCTGGGACAGGGGTGTCCCTGAAGCTTTCTTT.

The chain recombines TRBV15 with TRBJ1-1; D gene ambiguous. This CDR3 contains 12 residues. CDR1 is LNHNV, CDR2 YYDKDF, per germline (reference sequence). With 1 base removed from V and 7 bases from J, the gap between germline ends came to 7 bases. For the CDR3, the DNA is TGTGCCACCAGCAGAGGGTGGGTTGAAGCTTTCTTT. Its protein product is CATSRGWVEAFF. The variable domain in full, completed from reference TRBV15 and TRBJ1-1, reads DAMVIQNPRYQVTQFGKPVTLSCSQTLNHNVMYWYQQKSSQAPKLLFHYYDKDFNNEADTPDNFQSRRPNTSFCFLDIRSPGLGDTAMYLCATSRGWVEAFFGQGTRLTVV.

About this clonotype itself: Given the absence of the conserved phenylalanine or tryptophan at the CDR3 end, a read error is likely. The J gene is TRBJ1-3, the V gene TRBV6-9, with TRBD1 matching 9 bases. The CDR3 covers 15 residues. Germline CDR1 reads MNHGY; CDR2 reads SVAAGI. Trimming cost V 6 bases and J 6 bases; bases outside gene matches: 9. In DNA, the CDR3 is TGTGCCAGCAGCCAAGCTCGGGACAGGGCAAACACCATATATCTT. Translated: CASSQARDRANTIYL.

The CDR3 spells CASSLDQDGSKFF. In DNA form, the CDR3 reads TGTGCCAGCAGCTTAGATCAGGACGGGTCTAAGTTTTTT. This chain joins TRBV11-2 and TRBJ1-4; D remains ambiguous. Germline CDR1 reads SGHAT; CDR2 reads FQNNGV. Trimming removed 0 bases at V and 16 bases at J, with 15 bases between. The CDR3 covers 13 residues.

The count of this clonotype is one. CDR3 in amino acids: CASSLMTSGITTNEQYF. The CDR3 DNA reads TGTGCCAGCAGCCTCATGACTAGCGGGATTACCACCAACGAGCAGTACTTC. The chain couples TRBV7-6 to TRBJ2-4; TRBD2 matches 11 bases. The J call may not be correct, given that the DNA end is closer to TRBJ2-7. This CDR3 contains 17 residues. Germline CDR1 SGHVS, CDR2 FNYEAQ.

At least ten counts were recorded for this clonotype. This chain connects TRBV7-6 to TRBJ2-3; the D is unclear. Germline CDR1 reads SGHVS; CDR2 reads FNYEAQ. V lost 0 bases and J 4 bases, leaving 2 bases between the germline ends. This CDR3 region has 12 residues. This CDR3 is CASSLAADTQYF. The CDR3 nucleotides read TGTGCCAGCAGCTTAGCGGCAGATACGCAGTATTTT.